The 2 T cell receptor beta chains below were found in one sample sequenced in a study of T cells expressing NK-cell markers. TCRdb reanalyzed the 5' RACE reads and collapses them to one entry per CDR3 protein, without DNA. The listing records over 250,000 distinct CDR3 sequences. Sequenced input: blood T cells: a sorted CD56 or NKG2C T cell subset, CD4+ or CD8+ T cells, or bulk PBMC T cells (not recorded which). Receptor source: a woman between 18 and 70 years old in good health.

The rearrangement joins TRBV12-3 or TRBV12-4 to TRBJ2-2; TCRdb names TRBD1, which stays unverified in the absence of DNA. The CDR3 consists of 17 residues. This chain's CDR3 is CASSQDRATLITGELFF.

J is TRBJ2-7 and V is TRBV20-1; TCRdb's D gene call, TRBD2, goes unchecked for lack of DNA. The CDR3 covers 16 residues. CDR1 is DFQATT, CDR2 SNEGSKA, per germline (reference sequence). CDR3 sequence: CSARVNSGRALYEQYF.